This section outlines one T cell receptor (beta chain) sequence together with its context. Antigen unknown. CDR3 length: 15 amino acids. From germline, CDR1 is GTSNPN and CDR2 SVGIG (reference sequence). V gave up 1 base and J gave up 12 bases, with 25 bases separating them. Stimulation used 9 to 10 ug/mL lysate from CMV-infected fibroblasts. Memory cells lacking CD40L and CD69 with high CD45RO were sorted. Plasma HIV-1 RNA stayed below 50 copies/mL for at least 4 years. This sample was taken from a study of persistence of HIV-infected CD4 T cells. The immunoSEQ assay was version 4, run in survey mode. The assay was immunoSEQ multiplex PCR, and TCRdb's table has in-frame clones only and misses some. The sample carries about 33,000 clones, 75% to 85% recorded once. Study-level findings and limits: TCR oligoclonality correlated with proviral oligoclonality in the same sorted populations. Compared with CD3/CD28-stimulated cells, CMV- and Gag-responding cells showed lower TCRbeta richness. Antigen-responding cells were enriched for degenerate expanded CDR3beta sequences.

This clonotype was obtained from an adult man with HIV who was CMV-seropositive. J is TRBJ2-7 and V is TRBV30; possibly TRBD2 for D (5 bases). The sequencing here drew on CD4+ T cells sorted from PBMCs after roughly 18-hour stimulation, taken from a patient who received antiretroviral therapy. CDR3 region: CAWSGVRASRTHRYF. CDR3 sequence (DNA): TGTGCCTGGAGTGGAGTGAGGGCATCCAGGACCCATCGGTACTTC. The full variable domain, with the rest looked up from reference TRBV30 and TRBJ2-7, is SQTIHQWPATLVQPVGSPLSLECTVEGTSNPNLYWYRQAAGRGLQLLFYSVGIGQISSEVPQNLSASRPQDRQFILSSKKLLLSDSGFYLCAWSGVRASRTHRYFGPGTRLTVT.